Below, 17 T cell receptor beta chains from the same sample are listed, as sequenced in a study of blood T cells in healthy people across ages. A J-beta primer mix and a sample-barcoded 5' primer were used in a second PCR of roughly 6 to 12 cycles. TCRdb called the 5' RACE reads again in MiXCR, with one record for every CDR3 protein. The table has about 800,000 distinct CDR3 sequences, more than 20% seen once. These same records also appear under a second study, on T cells of mothers and their children.

The specimen sequenced was blood. These receptors were collected from a boy younger than 18 in good health.

The chain combines TRBV18 with TRBJ2-2, with unresolved D. CDR3 length: 15 amino acids. The V end lost 3 bases, the J end lost 5 bases, and 13 bases lay between the germline ends. Germline loops: CDR1 KGHSH, CDR2 LQKENI. The CDR3 nucleotides are TGTGCCAGCTCACCGAGGTCCAGCTTGACCGGGGAGCTGTTTTTT. Encoded protein: CASSPRSSLTGELFF. Combining the CDR3 with reference TRBV18 and TRBJ2-2 gives the whole variable domain NAGVMQNPRHLVRRRGQEARLRCSPMKGHSHVYWYRQLPEEGLKFMVYLQKENIIDESGMPKERFSAEFPKEGPSILRIQQVVRGDSAAYFCASSPRSSLTGELFFGEGSRLTVL.

This clonotype was observed a few times. V usage is TRBV29-1 and J usage is TRBJ1-1; a possible D gene is TRBD1 (6 bases). The CDR3 contains 12 residues. The germline V and J ends were trimmed by 4 bases and 7 bases, with 13 bases remaining between them. Germline V CDR1 and CDR2: SQVTM, ANQGSEA. The CDR3 DNA is TGCAGCGTTGGCAGACAGGAGGGTGAAGCTTTCTTT. Its protein is CSVGRQEGEAFF.

This clonotype was seen a few times. This rearrangement joins TRBV9 to TRBJ2-3; 7 bases match TRBD2. This CDR3 contains 15 residues. Per the germline V gene, CDR1 is SGDLS and CDR2 is YYNGEE. V shed 0 bases, J shed 6 bases, and the junction held 7 bases outside the gene matches. CDR3 nucleotide sequence: TGTGCCAGCAGCGTAGTAGGGGAGGGGTATGATACGCAGTATTTT. Translation gives CASSVVGEGYDTQYF.

The rearrangement joins TRBV2 to TRBJ2-4; 8 bases map to TRBD2. The CDR3 is 15 residues long. The germline V gene has CDR1 SNHLY and CDR2 FYNNEI. After removal of 7 bases from V and 8 bases from J, the junction contained 13 bases not matched to a gene. The CDR3 loop reads CASNGSGSGGDIQYF. The CDR3 nucleotides read TGTGCCAGCAATGGGTCCGGGAGCGGGGGAGACATTCAGTACTTC. The full variable domain, rest sourced from reference TRBV2 and TRBJ2-4, is EPEVTQTPSHQVTQMGQEVILRCVPISNHLYFYWYRQILGQKVEFLVSFYNNEISEKSEIFDDQFSVERPDGSNFTLKIRSTKLEDSAMYFCASNGSGSGGDIQYFGAGTRLSVL.

The V gene is TRBV7-9, the J gene TRBJ1-4; D is perhaps TRBD1 (5 bases). The germline V and J ends were trimmed by 5 bases and 7 bases, with 17 bases remaining between them. Germline V gene sequence: CDR1 SEHNR, CDR2 FQNEAQ (reference sequence). This CDR3 region has 15 residues. DNA of the CDR3: TGTGCCAGCAGCCGTCCACTTGGGGCTCGTGAAAAACTGTTTTTT. Translating gives CASSRPLGAREKLFF.

The chain links TRBV30 to TRBJ2-7; D might be TRBD2 (6 bases). This CDR3 is 11 amino acids long. CDR1 and CDR2 from the germline V gene are GTSNPN and SVGIG (reference sequence). V was trimmed by 2 bases and J by 5 bases, leaving 7 bases between them. CDR3 in amino acids: CAWSKRDEQYF. CDR3 in DNA: TGTGCCTGGAGTAAGCGGGACGAGCAGTACTTC.

This chain joins TRBV28 and TRBJ2-1; D is unclear. The CDR3 is made up of 15 amino acids. In germline, CDR1 is MDHEN, CDR2 SYDVKM. With 2 bases removed from V and 3 bases from J, the gap between germline ends came to 11 bases. The DNA for the CDR3 is TGTGCCAGCAGTTTACGGCCACTCGACTACAATGAGCAGTTCTTC. Translating gives CASSLRPLDYNEQFF.

In this sample, this clonotype turned up many times. This chain joins TRBV25-1 and TRBJ2-7; TRBD1 is a possible D gene (6 bases). The germline V and J ends were trimmed by 2 bases and 3 bases, with 8 bases remaining between them. This CDR3 is 13 amino acids long. Per germline, CDR1 MGHDK and CDR2 SYGVNS. The CDR3 here is CASSEQGYYEQYF. The CDR3 DNA is TGTGCCAGCAGTGAACAGGGGTACTACGAGCAGTACTTC.

Remarks on this clonotype: A junction end diverges from the germline sequence, so it may reflect a read error. The chain is built from TRBV12-3 or TRBV12-4 and TRBJ2-1; perhaps D is TRBD1 or TRBD2 (7 bases each). This CDR3 comprises 13 residues. The CDR3 protein is CASRSLQGGPSTF. CDR3 DNA sequence: TGTGCCAGCAGAAGCCTCCAGGGGGGGCCGTCCACCTTC.

The V gene is TRBV28, the J gene TRBJ2-4, with D tentatively TRBD2 (6 bases). The CDR3 is 13 amino acids. Looked up from germline, CDR1 is MDHEN and CDR2 is SYDVKM. Trimming removed 4 bases at V and 6 bases at J, with 10 bases between. CDR3 loop: CASSWGDGNIQYF. DNA of the CDR3: TGTGCCAGCAGTTGGGGGGATGGAAACATTCAGTACTTC.

In this sample, this clonotype turned up a few times. The rearrangement links TRBV20-1 to TRBJ2-1, with D perhaps TRBD2 (6 bases). The germline V gene encodes CDR1 DFQATT and CDR2 SNEGSKA (reference sequence). Trimming pared 1 base from V and 12 bases from J, leaving 13 bases between. There are 12 residues in the CDR3. The CDR3 coding sequence is TGCAGTGCTAGAGGGAGGGTAATAGGGCAGTTCTTC. Its protein is CSARGRVIGQFF.

The J gene is TRBJ2-7, the V gene TRBV6-2 or TRBV6-3, with D possibly being TRBD1 (6 bases). V lost 2 bases to trimming and J lost 1 base, with 18 bases between them. This CDR3 comprises 17 residues. The germline CDR1 and CDR2 sequences are MNHEY and SVGEGT. CDR3 DNA sequence: TGTGCCAGCAGTTACCTCACCAGGACAGAAAGTTCCTACGAGCAGTACTTC. This encodes CASSYLTRTESSYEQYF.

J is TRBJ2-4 and V is TRBV5-1; 9 positions agree with TRBD2. CDR1 and CDR2 from the germline V gene are SGHRS and YFSETQ. V dropped 0 bases and J dropped 0; count of bases not matched to a gene: 1. There are 16 residues in the CDR3. In nucleotides, the CDR3 is TGCGCCAGCAGCTTGGGACTAGCGGTAGCCAAAAACATTCAGTACTTC. This translates into CASSLGLAVAKNIQYF. Based on the CDR3 plus reference TRBV5-1 and TRBJ2-4, the full variable domain is KAGVTQTPRYLIKTRGQQVTLSCSPISGHRSVSWYQQTPGQGLQFLFEYFSETQRNKGNFPGRFSGRQFSNSRSEMNVSTLELGDSALYLCASSLGLAVAKNIQYFGAGTRLSVL.

This chain connects TRBV5-1 to TRBJ2-7; no reliable D call. The germline gives CDR1 SGHRS, CDR2 YFSETQ. The V and J ends lost 0 bases and 4 bases respectively, with 8 bases between them. This CDR3 is built from 13 residues. Written as DNA, the CDR3 is TGCGCCAGCAGCTTGGCCGAATGGTACGAGCAGTACTTC. Its translation: CASSLAEWYEQYF.

The rearrangement joins TRBV4-1 to TRBJ1-5; tentative D call: TRBD1 (5 bases). The germline CDR1 and CDR2 sequences are MGHRA and YSYEKL. This CDR3 is 17 amino acids long. V shed 1 base and J shed 1 base, with 14 bases lying between them. CDR3 DNA: TGCGCCAGCAGCCAAGGTGGGTGGGACCCGAGCAATCAGCCCCAGCATTTT. It specifies CASSQGGWDPSNQPQHF.

The chain uses TRBV27 and TRBJ2-5, with 10 bases lining up with TRBD2. V trimming: 5 bases; J trimming: 2 bases; junction bases outside the gene matches: 8. The CDR3 runs 16 residues. Germline-derived CDR1 and CDR2 are MNHEY and SMNVEV (reference sequence). The CDR3 coding sequence is TGTGCCAGCAGTCTCCAAATAGCGGGGGGACAAGAGACCCAGTACTTC. Translated: CASSLQIAGGQETQYF.

Note on this clonotype: A read error may produce the germline difference seen at one junction end. V and J are TRBV18 and TRBJ2-5; no clear D gene. The CDR3 runs 12 residues. The germline gives CDR1 KGHSH, CDR2 LQKENI. This CDR3 reads CASPPVEETQYF. In DNA form, the CDR3 reads TGTGCCAGCCCACCTGTGGAGGAGACCCAGTACTTC.